The source of this T cell receptor beta chain is a study of early T cells in non-severe SARS-CoV-2 infection. The library protocol tagged individual cDNA molecules with unique molecular identifiers. TCRdb reprocessed the 5' RACE reads via MiXCR and lists one record per CDR3 protein. This table has tens of thousands of distinct CDR3 sequences, 13% appearing once. Germline V gene data show CDR1 as SGHAT and CDR2 as FQNNGV. V lost 3 bases and J lost 0; bases outside the gene matches: 4. The CDR3 spans 16 residues. The specimen was whole blood. This TCR was recovered from an adult who was a healthcare worker with PCR-confirmed SARS-CoV-2 infection or an uninfected control (not recorded which). This chain uses TRBV11-2 with TRBJ2-3, with 9 bases identical to TRBD1. The CDR3 region is CASSLGTGYSTDTQYF. For the CDR3, the DNA is TGTGCCAGCAGCTTGGGGACAGGGTATAGCACAGATACGCAGTATTTT.